The clone carrying this TCR beta chain was detected only a few times. This sample was taken from a study of blood T cells in healthy people across ages. Next came a second PCR, run for about 7 to 12 cycles, which used a sample-barcoded 5' primer along with a J-beta primer mix. Each CDR3 protein is one row after TCRdb ran MiXCR on the 5' RACE reads. The sample carries about 800,000 distinct CDR3 sequences, more than 20% recorded once. V trimming: 6 bases; J trimming: 4 bases; junction bases outside the gene matches: 7. The CDR3 is 14 residues long. Germline CDR1 is SNHLY and CDR2 is FYNNEI. These data also featured in a second study, about T cells of mothers and their children.

The chain links TRBV2 to TRBJ1-2, with 8 positions matching TRBD1. This sequence was found in a boy aged 10-17 years in good health. The source material was blood. Here the CDR3 reads CASRRQGTAYGYTF. As DNA, the CDR3 is TGTGCCAGCAGGAGACAGGGGACGGCCTATGGCTACACCTTC. Combining the CDR3 with reference TRBV2 and TRBJ1-2 gives the whole variable domain EPEVTQTPSHQVTQMGQEVILRCVPISNHLYFYWYRQILGQKVEFLVSFYNNEISEKSEIFDDQFSVERPDGSNFTLKIRSTKLEDSAMYFCASRRQGTAYGYTFGSGTRLTVV.